This note documents a single T cell receptor (beta chain) sequence. How the authors handled the data: Researchers report that nucleated cell counts were estimated from reference gene primer amplification. Profiled with immunoSEQ multiplex PCR; TCRdb holds only in-frame clones, not every one. V, J and clone size are those of that table, while D and trimming were read from the DNA. The sample shows fewer than 350,000 clones, roughly nine tenths of them seen only once. The sample originates from a study of blood T cell repertoires in COVID-19. Across the whole study: T cells, B-cell-depleted T cells, or PBMCs supplied cDNA or gDNA.

Seattle cases were enrolled at active infection and followed longitudinally. Germline CDR1 is SGHRS and CDR2 is YFSETQ. The V end lost 1 base, the J end lost 5 bases, and 6 bases lay between the germline ends. The CDR3 has 13 amino acids. The sequence derives from a woman aged 55-69 years with COVID-19, enrolled during active disease. The chain is built from TRBV5-1 and TRBJ2-2; D is undetermined. The sequencing input was peripheral blood. In nucleotides, the CDR3 is TGCGCCAGCAGCTTGACGGTGACCGGGGAGCTGTTTTTT. Protein: CASSLTVTGELFF.